This record concerns one T cell receptor (beta chain) sequence. With V trimmed by 7 bases and J by 5 bases, 8 bases remained unmatched. Germline V CDR1 and CDR2: MGHRA, YSYEKL. The CDR3 length is 15 residues. This sample is drawn from a study of blood T cell repertoires in COVID-19. The wider study: COVID-19 samples, acute and convalescent, were from the United States, Italy and Spain. PBMCs, B-cell-depleted T cells, or T cells provided the cDNA or gDNA that made up the material.

Authors' analysis steps: Researchers report that nucleated cell counts were estimated from reference gene primer amplification. Using immunoSEQ multiplex PCR, the repertoire was profiled, and TCRdb retains in-frame clones only, with some absent. D and trimming come from the DNA, and the V and J calls and clone size come from that table. The top ten clones hold approximately 13% of a sample with around 210,000 clones, around 83% of them seen once. Sequencing input: peripheral blood. The rearrangement joins TRBV4-1 to TRBJ2-1; TRBD2 matches at 10 bases. The origin of this receptor is a human donor in a cohort sampled during active COVID-19. The DNA of the CDR3 is TGCGCCAGCACATCTCCGGGACTAGCGAACAATGAGCAGTTCTTC. It yields the protein CASTSPGLANNEQFF.